Reported below is one T cell receptor (beta chain). Its antigen is currently unknown. This entry comes from a study of cytomegalovirus exposure and HLA in healthy donors. As for the study in general: A data release that came early held some 79 million unique TCRs from HLA-typed donors. Notes on the study in general: Accurate prediction of HLA-A and HLA-B alleles (for most subjects) was reportedly achieved from TCR beta sequences. According to an earlier analysis, most TCR beta V segments yielded productive rearrangements about 90% or about 30% of the time.

Nominally healthy donors were sampled, though unrecorded immune exposures were likely. CDR1 is MGHDK, CDR2 SYGVNS, per germline. The CDR3 sequence is 12 residues long. V lost 3 bases, J lost 5 bases, and 7 bases lay in between. The PCR made use of 60 Vbeta and 13 Jbeta primers. Here immunoSEQ multiplex PCR was the method, and the copy in TCRdb shows in-frame clones only, minus some. The repertoire holds roughly 150,000 clones, roughly 79% seen once, with less than 2% in the top ten. Sequencing was performed on PBMCs. This sequence was found in a man aged 40-55 years in good health and CMV-seronegative. The chain joins TRBV25-1 to TRBJ2-5; D is undetermined. The CDR3 spells CASSELSETQYF. CDR3 DNA: TGTGCCAGCAGTGAGCTATCGGAGACCCAGTACTTC.